A selection of T cell receptor beta chains follows, all from one sample in a study of T cell repertoires in ileal Crohn's disease. The assay was immunoSEQ multiplex PCR, and TCRdb's table has in-frame clones only and misses some. Of about 7,200 clones in the sample, 60% to 75% were seen once. Material: ileal tissue. The receptors come from an adult with Crohn's disease. CDR3s include the opening cysteine and the closing phenylalanine or tryptophan. The D gene is left open where the match is weak. Some rows mark clone size as missing; the rest say once, few, many or name a class of expanded clone.

CDR3nt,CDR3aa,d_gene,j_gene,v_gene,abundance
TGTGCCAGCAGTTACCCGACTAGCGGGGACTACGAGCAGTACTTC,CASSYPTSGDYEQYF,TRBD2,TRBJ2-7,TRBV6-6,.
TGTGCCAGCAGCGCCTCGGGTGAGGGACTAGCGTCCTACGAGCAGTACTTC,CASSASGEGLASYEQYF,TRBD2,TRBJ2-7,TRBV9,once
TGTGCCTGGAGTGTATGGGGGGGGCCGACTGAAGCTTTCTTT,CAWSVWGGPTEAFF,.,TRBJ1-1,TRBV30,.
TGTGCCAGCAGCCGGCACAGGGGAGCCCCGGAGACCCAGTACTTC,CASSRHRGAPETQYF,TRBD1,TRBJ2-5,TRBV7-2,.
TGTGCCAGCAGCGGCTATAACAGGGTTCGCGGCTACACCTTC,CASSGYNRVRGYTF,.,TRBJ1-2,TRBV11-3,.
TGCGCCAGCAGCGGATCCGGGACAGAGAGCTCCTACGAGCAGTACTTC,CASSGSGTESSYEQYF,TRBD1,TRBJ2-7,TRBV5-1,few
TGTGCCAGCAGCTTAGTGGACAGCCGCAATCAGCCCCAGCATTTT,CASSLVDSRNQPQHF,.,TRBJ1-5,TRBV7-9,.
TGTGCCAGCAGTGACGGGGTTAAGAGGGACAATGAGCAGTTCTTC,CASSDGVKRDNEQFF,.,TRBJ2-1,TRBV2,.
TGTGCCAGCTCACCAGGGACAGCCAATCAGCCCCAGCATTTT,CASSPGTANQPQHF,TRBD1,TRBJ1-5,TRBV18,.
TGCGCCAGCAGCTTGGACGGGGGTACCAAAAACATTCAGTACTTC,CASSLDGGTKNIQYF,.,TRBJ2-4,TRBV5-1,.
TGTGCCAGCCGAGGCCAACCTAATTCACCCCTCCACTTT,CASRGQPNSPLHF,.,TRBJ1-6,TRBV28,.
TGTGCCATCCGACAGGGTGCGGACACCATATATTTT,CAIRQGADTIYF,TRBD1,TRBJ1-3,TRBV6-6,.
TGTGCCAGCAGCTTAGCCAGAGGGTCCTACGAGCAGTACTTC,CASSLARGSYEQYF,.,TRBJ2-7,TRBV7-2,.
TGTGCCAGCAGTATCGGGGGTGTAAGCTCCTACGAGCAGTACTTC,CASSIGGVSSYEQYF,.,TRBJ2-7,TRBV6-5,.
TGTGCCTGGAGTGTATCAGGGACAAAGCAGTACTTC,CAWSVSGTKQYF,.,TRBJ2-7,TRBV30,.
TGCGCCAGCAGCCAGGGGGACTGGAATGAGCAGTTCTTC,CASSQGDWNEQFF,.,TRBJ2-1,TRBV4-1,few
TGCGCCAGCAGCTTGGGACAGGGCGGCTACGAGCAGTACTTC,CASSLGQGGYEQYF,TRBD1,TRBJ2-7,TRBV4-3,.
TGTGCCAGCAGCTTAAGAGACAGGGACGAAAAACTGTTTTTT,CASSLRDRDEKLFF,TRBD1,TRBJ1-4,TRBV7-8,.
TGTGCCTGGAAGGCGGGACCTAGCACAGATACGCAGTATTTT,CAWKAGPSTDTQYF,.,TRBJ2-3,TRBV30,.
TGTGCCAGTAGCCTATCGTCGACTGTGAACTATGGCTACACCTTC,CASSLSSTVNYGYTF,.,TRBJ1-2,TRBV19,once
TGCGCCAGCAGCTGGGGACTAGCGGACCCCACAGATACGCAGTATTTT,CASSWGLADPTDTQYF,TRBD2,TRBJ2-3,TRBV5-1,few
TGTGCCAGCAGCGTAGGACAGGGGCTTCAAGAGACCCAGTACTTC,CASSVGQGLQETQYF,TRBD1,TRBJ2-5,TRBV9,.
TGTGCCAGCCACTTGAATTTCGCACAGGCCGACTCCTACGAGCAGTACTTC,CASHLNFAQADSYEQYF,.,TRBJ2-7,TRBV25-1,.
TGTGCCAGCAGCCCCCATTCTGAAGCTTTCTTT,CASSPHSEAFF,.,TRBJ1-1,TRBV7-9,.
TGTGCCAGCAGACAGGGGGGAGAGACCCAGTACTTC,CASRQGGETQYF,TRBD1,TRBJ2-5,TRBV7-9,.
TGCGCCAGCAGCCAAGAGCTCGGACAGGGTCGAAATGAGCAGTTCTTC,CASSQELGQGRNEQFF,TRBD1,TRBJ2-1,TRBV4-1,few
TGTGCCAGCAGCTCAGCGGACAGAACCTACGAGCAGTACTTC,CASSSADRTYEQYF,.,TRBJ2-7,TRBV7-9,few
TGTGCCAGCAGCTTAGCGGCGCGGGGGGCCGGGGAGCTGTTTTTT,CASSLAARGAGELFF,TRBD2,TRBJ2-2,TRBV7-8,few
TGCAGTGCTAGAGTAGCGACCGAGCAGTACTTC,CSARVATEQYF,.,TRBJ2-7,TRBV20-1,.
TGTGCCAGCAGTTTAGTGCAGGGTACTGAAGCTTTCTTT,CASSLVQGTEAFF,.,TRBJ1-1,TRBV27,.
TGCGCCAGCAGCCTGCGGACTAGGCTCCCCGGGGAGCTGTTTTTT,CASSLRTRLPGELFF,TRBD2,TRBJ2-2,TRBV4-3,.
TGTGCCAGCAGCCAAAGGACAGACTTTTGGGATGGCTACACCTTC,CASSQRTDFWDGYTF,.,TRBJ1-2,TRBV14,.
TGCGCCAGCAGCCAAGTGGCAGGGACTTACGAGCAGTACTTC,CASSQVAGTYEQYF,.,TRBJ2-7,TRBV4-1,.
TGTGCCTGGAGTGTGGGGGGAACGCGGGGCTACACCTTC,CAWSVGGTRGYTF,.,TRBJ1-2,TRBV30,.
TGCGCCCCCCGAAAAGCTGATACTAGCACAGATACGCAGTATTTT,CAPRKADTSTDTQYF,.,TRBJ2-3,TRBV5-1,.
TGTGCCTGGAGTGCCTGGACAGGACCGACGAGGAACACTGAAGCTTTCTTT,CAWSAWTGPTRNTEAFF,TRBD1,TRBJ1-1,TRBV30,.
TGTGCCAGCAGCCCAGAGGTCTCGCCCTATGGCTACACCTTC,CASSPEVSPYGYTF,.,TRBJ1-2,TRBV7-9,.
TGCGCCAGCAGCTTGACGGCTAGCGTCCCCGGGGAGCTGTTTTTT,CASSLTASVPGELFF,.,TRBJ2-2,TRBV5-1,.
TGTGCCAGCAGCCCGGTTCAGGGTGGGGAGCAGTACTTC,CASSPVQGGEQYF,.,TRBJ2-7,TRBV7-6,.
TGTGCCAGCAGCCCCGGGACTAGCAGCACAGATACGCAGTATTTT,CASSPGTSSTDTQYF,TRBD2,TRBJ2-3,TRBV6-5,once
TGTGCCAGCAGCGCGCGTCATAAAGCAGGTGGAAACACCATATATTTT,CASSARHKAGGNTIYF,.,TRBJ1-3,TRBV7-8,.
TGTGCCAGCACCACGCCAGGGAACTATGGCTACACCTTC,CASTTPGNYGYTF,.,TRBJ1-2,TRBV28,.
TGTGCCAGCAGTCGCGGCGGGGGGCCCCAAGAGACCCAGTACTTC,CASSRGGGPQETQYF,TRBD2,TRBJ2-5,TRBV25-1,.
TGTGCCAGCAGCCTGCCTCGCGGCGAGCAGTACTTC,CASSLPRGEQYF,.,TRBJ2-7,TRBV5-8,.
TGTGCCAGCAGTTCGTGGGGGACTAGTGGGTACGAGCAGTACTTC,CASSSWGTSGYEQYF,TRBD2,TRBJ2-7,TRBV28,.
TGCGCCAGCAGTGCGGAGTTGAACACTGAAGCTTTCTTT,CASSAELNTEAFF,.,TRBJ1-1,TRBV10-1,few
TGTGCCAGCAGCTTAGTAAGCGGGGGGCCGAACTATGGCTACACCTTC,CASSLVSGGPNYGYTF,.,TRBJ1-2,TRBV7-6,.
TGTGCCAGCAGTTTATGGGGTACTAGCGGGAGTTTCCATGAGCAGTTCTTC,CASSLWGTSGSFHEQFF,TRBD2,TRBJ2-1,TRBV28,once
TGTGCCAGCAGCCAACTAGCGACGACCTACGAGCAGTACTTC,CASSQLATTYEQYF,TRBD2,TRBJ2-7,TRBV6-1,.
TGTGCCAGTAGTGTGGAGTCTAACTATGGCTACACCTTC,CASSVESNYGYTF,.,TRBJ1-2,TRBV19,few
TGTGCCAGCAGCCCCATGCAGGGGGCAGCCAATGAGCAGTTCTTC,CASSPMQGAANEQFF,TRBD1,TRBJ2-1,TRBV6-1,once
TGTGCCTGGAGGGGCCCCATGGGCTACACCTTC,CAWRGPMGYTF,.,TRBJ1-2,TRBV30,.
TGTGCCAGCGGCTTCCTCCAAAGGAGGTGGGAAGGATATACCTTC,CASGFLQRRWEGYTF,.,TRBJ1-2,TRBV5-6,.
TGTGCCAGCAGCTCCTCCAGACTAGTACTAGGGACCCAGTACTTC,CASSSSRLVLGTQYF,.,TRBJ2-5,TRBV11-2,.
TGCGCCAGCAGCCTCGGGTTACAAGAGACCCAGTACTTC,CASSLGLQETQYF,.,TRBJ2-5,TRBV5-1,.
TGCAGCGTTGAAGAGGGGGGAACCTACAATGAGCAGTTCTTC,CSVEEGGTYNEQFF,.,TRBJ2-1,TRBV29-1,.
TGTGCCAGCAGCTTAGGGACTAGCGGGCTCAATGAGCAGTTCTTC,CASSLGTSGLNEQFF,TRBD2,TRBJ2-1,TRBV11-3,.